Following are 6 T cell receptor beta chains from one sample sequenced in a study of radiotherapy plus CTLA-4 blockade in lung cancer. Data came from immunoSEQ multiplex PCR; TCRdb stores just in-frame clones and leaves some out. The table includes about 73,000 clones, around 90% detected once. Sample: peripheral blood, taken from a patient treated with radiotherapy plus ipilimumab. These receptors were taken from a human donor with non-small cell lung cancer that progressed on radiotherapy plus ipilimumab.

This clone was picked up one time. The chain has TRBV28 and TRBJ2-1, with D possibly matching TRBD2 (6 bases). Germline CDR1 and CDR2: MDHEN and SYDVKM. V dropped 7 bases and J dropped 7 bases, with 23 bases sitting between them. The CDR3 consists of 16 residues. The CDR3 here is CASNDERVGQGNEQFF. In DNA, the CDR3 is TGTGCCAGCAACGACGAGCGGGTGGGTCAAGGAAATGAGCAGTTCTTC. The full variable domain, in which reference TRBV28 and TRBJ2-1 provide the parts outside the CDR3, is DVKVTQSSRYLVKRTGEKVFLECVQDMDHENMFWYRQDPGLGLRLIYFSYDVKMKEKGDIPEGYSVSREKKERFSLILESASTNQTSMYLCASNDERVGQGNEQFFGPGTRLTVL.

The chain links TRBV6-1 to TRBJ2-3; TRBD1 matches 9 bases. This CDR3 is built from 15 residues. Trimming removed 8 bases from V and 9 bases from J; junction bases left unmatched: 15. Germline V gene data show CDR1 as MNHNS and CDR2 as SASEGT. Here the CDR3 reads CASSPAGTGIGTQYF. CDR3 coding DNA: TGTGCCAGCTCTCCGGCGGGGACAGGGATTGGCACGCAGTATTTT.

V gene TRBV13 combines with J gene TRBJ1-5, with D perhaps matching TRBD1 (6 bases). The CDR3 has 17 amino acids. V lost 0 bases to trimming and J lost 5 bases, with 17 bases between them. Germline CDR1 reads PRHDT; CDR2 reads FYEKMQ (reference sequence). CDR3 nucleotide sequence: TGTGCCAGCAGCTTAGGCCATCTGGGGGCAACGGATCAGCCCCAGCATTTT. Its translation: CASSLGHLGATDQPQHF.

CDR3 coding DNA: TGTGCCAGCAGCTTGTACGCGAGGGGGACTAGCACAGATACGCAGTATTTT. It specifies CASSLYARGTSTDTQYF. The rearrangement uses TRBV11-2 and TRBJ2-3; D might be TRBD1 or TRBD2, each matching 6 bases. The V and J ends lost 3 bases and 0 bases respectively, with 16 bases between them. Looked up from germline, CDR1 is SGHAT and CDR2 is FQNNGV. CDR3 length equals 17 residues.

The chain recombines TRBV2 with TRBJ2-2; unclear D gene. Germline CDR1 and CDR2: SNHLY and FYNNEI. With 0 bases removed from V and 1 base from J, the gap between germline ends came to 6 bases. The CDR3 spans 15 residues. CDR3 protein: CASSEALQNTGELFF. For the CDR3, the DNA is TGTGCCAGCAGTGAAGCGCTTCAGAACACCGGGGAGCTGTTTTTT.

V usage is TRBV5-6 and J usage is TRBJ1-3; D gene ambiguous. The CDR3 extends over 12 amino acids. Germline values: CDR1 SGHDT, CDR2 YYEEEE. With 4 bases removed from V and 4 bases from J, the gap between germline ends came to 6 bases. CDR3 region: CASSPDGNTIYF. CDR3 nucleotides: TGTGCCAGCAGCCCGGACGGAAACACCATATATTTT.